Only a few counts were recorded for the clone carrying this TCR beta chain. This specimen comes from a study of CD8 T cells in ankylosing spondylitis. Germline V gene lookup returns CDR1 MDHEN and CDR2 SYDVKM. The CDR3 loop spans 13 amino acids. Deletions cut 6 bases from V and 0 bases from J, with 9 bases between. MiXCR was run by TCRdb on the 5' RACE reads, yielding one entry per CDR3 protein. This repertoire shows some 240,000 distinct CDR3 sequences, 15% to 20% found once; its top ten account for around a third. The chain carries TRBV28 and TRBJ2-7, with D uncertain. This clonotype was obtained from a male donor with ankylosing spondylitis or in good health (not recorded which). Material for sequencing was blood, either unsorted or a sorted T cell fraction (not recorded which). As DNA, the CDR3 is TGTGCCAGCAGAAAAGACAACTCCTACGAGCAGTACTTC. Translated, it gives CASRKDNSYEQYF.